The T cell receptor beta chain described here comes from a study of cytomegalovirus exposure and HLA in healthy donors (dated by TCRdb to 2015 to 2018). Turning to the overall study: An earlier analysis of roughly 500 of the donors reported 250 to 350 Gb of sequence data and some 110 million unique TCR beta sequences obtained from about 200 million T cells. Using immunosequencing, the study profiled T cell repertoires from 500 to 800 subjects and related those repertoires to cytomegalovirus serostatus. The study aimed to test whether cataloging public T cell receptors could reveal signatures of past pathogen exposure. A later genetic analysis took genome-wide SNP genotypes for about 55% of the roughly 670 donors and used that subset as a discovery cohort. Rather than using new phenotypic data, the later analysis identified candidate immune exposures from TCR beta sequences and from how often those sequences occurred across donors. To study patterns of TCR occurrence, a later analysis re-analyzed previously published TCR beta repertoires from several hundred donors and added high-resolution HLA genotyping. In an earlier analysis of a few hundred of the donors, high-throughput TCR beta sequencing was used to judge whether each TCR beta V gene segment behaved as functional or pseudogenic. The number of donors typed differed by locus, with 629-630 for A, B, C, DRB1 and DQB1, approximately 500 for DQA1, 600 to 610 for DPA1, and about 450 for DPB1. Along with the roughly 670-subject first cohort, a separate validation cohort of over a hundred different subjects was used. Donor age, sex, ethnicity and CMV serostatus were collected together with the repertoire data. The genetic ancestry cluster associated with self-reported Caucasian donors included 80% to 90% of the 300 to 400 genotyped donors. To predict cytomegalovirus infection status, the study combined high-throughput TCR immunosequencing, statistical association of individual TCRs with disease status, and machine learning. Approximately 310 gigabases of sequencing data and approximately 80 million unique TCR sequences were included in an early release covering about 700 HLA-typed donors. Class I and class II HLA loci were covered by the typing at four-digit resolution. Among a few hundred genotyped donors of the cohort, an average of around 240,000 unique TCR beta nucleotide sequences were sequenced per donor, about a sixth of them non-productive. All discovery cohort repertoires had been generated on a single sequencing platform. Because of strong linkage in the cohort, roughly five DR-DQ haplotypes were treated as single units for association and clustering.

CDR1 is given as MGHDK and CDR2 as SYGVNS, both from the germline V gene. Trimming removed 6 bases from V and 7 bases from J; the gene matches leave 12 bases unexplained. Taken from cysteine to phenylalanine, the CDR3 has 15 residues. Kept here is only the CDR3 DNA, which spans 45 bases and is read in frame from base 1. Results the study describes overall, beyond this receptor: The sequencing pipeline was judged likely to have produced a cluster of highly shared sequence variants as a technical artifact. Some IMGT-functional V segments, including TRBV6-2 and TRBV6-3, could not be distinguished by the 87-base-pair reads and were therefore excluded. When HLA alleles, especially DR and DQ, strongly co-occurred, TCR associations were difficult to assign to individual alleles. A total of 150 to 200 TCR beta chains were listed by the study as associated with cytomegalovirus. Roughly uniform sequencing depth across donors was assumed in presence/absence analyses, although this assumption may not hold. This cohort had only TCR beta chains sequenced, and the lack of alpha or paired-chain data limited which features could be detected. Across donors, most TCR sequences were observed very rarely, whereas some public TCRs were present in many individuals. A further reported finding was that TCR beta sequences accurately predicted the HLA-A and HLA-B alleles for most subjects in the first cohort. The classifier was reported to diagnose cytomegalovirus status with high specificity and sensitivity in both the original cohort and the validation cohort. Immune exposure information for the cohort was limited to CMV serostatus. In a later analysis, some 18,000 TCR beta sequences were associated with specific HLA alleles at a false discovery rate of 0.05. In a later analysis, HLA-associated TCR beta chains showed more clonal expansion and lower generation probabilities than non-associated chains that were equally common. An earlier analysis of some 560 of the donors showed that most TCR beta V segments appeared in productive rearrangements either about 87% or about 30% of the time, which broadly matched IMGT annotations. In a later analysis, several top co-occurrence clusters were reported to appear linked to parvovirus B19, influenza, CMV and Epstein-Barr virus. A few of the identified cytomegalovirus-associated TCR beta chains were confirmed in vitro to be specific for cytomegalovirus antigens. Because HLA typing was unavailable for some donors at each locus, only the typed subset was used in association tests. It was suggested by the authors that the approach could potentially be generalized to other disease states and immunological phenotypes. Linkage disequilibrium might explain the correlated functional status among segregating V segments, but an unknown experimental factor could not be ruled out. The earlier analysis of 587 of the donors excluded 15 to 20 rarely observed V segments, including chromosome 9 orphons, because counts were too low. According to a later analysis, most CMV-associated TCR beta chains appeared to be HLA-restricted, and the HLA associations seemed to be driven largely by CMV exposure. A later analysis found that TCR association rates varied across HLA loci, with DRB1 alleles showing the most associated TCRs and HLA-C alleles the fewest. Compared with the approximately 670-donor mean, donors in an Asian-associated ancestry cluster had fewer N-insertions in productive TCRs, according to a later genetic analysis. In a later genetic analysis, a missense DCLRE1C variant was associated with V-gene and J-gene trimming of TCR beta chains, and the association was replicated in an independent cohort.

Comment on this clone: No cognate antigen has been identified for it. No base-level quality is on record; no much larger clone is a single base apart.

The receptor library was made with the immunoSEQ multiplex PCR assay. For the multiplex PCR, a mixture combining 60 forward primers for TCR Vbeta segments and 13 reverse primers for TCR Jbeta segments was used. The CDR3 region of rearranged TCR beta genes was amplified from genomic DNA by a multiplex PCR assay. The amplified TCR beta libraries were sequenced on the Illumina HiSeq System as 87-base-pair reads. In the authors' own workflow: In a later analysis, roughly 80 million unique TCR beta chains were counted across the approximately 640 repertoires, and around 10 million of these chains were shared by at least two donors. Raw reads were error-corrected and collapsed into unique sequences with a nearest-neighbor algorithm that merged closely related sequences to remove PCR and sequencing errors. V, D and J gene segments were assigned by aligning CDR3 sequences to IMGT reference sequences. For a sequence to be retained, a match of at least six nucleotides was required to both a V gene segment and a J gene segment. A rearrangement was called productive if the CDR3 had no stop codons and remained in frame with V and J, and every other rearrangement was called non-productive. CDR3 was defined by IMGT convention, running from the second conserved V-encoded cysteine to the conserved J-encoded phenylalanine. In an earlier analysis of approximately 500 of the donors, sequences lacking an unambiguous match to a single V gene segment were excluded. In an earlier analysis of a few hundred of the donors, V segments were called functional above 56.7% productive rearrangements and were called segregating when the between-donor standard deviation exceeded 5%. To diagnose cytomegalovirus status from the catalog of TCR beta chain sequences, a statistical classification framework was built. A later analysis assigned V and J genes by comparing TCR nucleotide sequences with IMGT/GENE-DB human TR gene sequences. A later analysis assigned CDR3 sequences and most-parsimonious VDJ recombination scenarios with the TCRdist pipeline. In a later analysis, each TCR beta chain was defined by its CDR3 amino acid sequence together with its V-gene family, and reads lacking a unique V-gene family were excluded. To address suspected cross-contamination and a sequencing artifact, a later analysis removed 550 to 750 highly shared, low-generation-probability nucleotide sequences. In a later analysis, a clonal expansion index for each public chain was calculated from normalized within-repertoire ranks of inferred template counts. A later analysis computed generation probabilities with a VDJ recombination model fitted to out-of-frame rearrangements, and checked the results against IGoR. In a later analysis, hypergeometric tests were used to score TCR-TCR, TCR-HLA and TCR-CMV co-occurrence, with a repertoire-size bias correction applied to TCR pairs. False discovery rates were estimated in a later analysis by permuting HLA or CMV assignments 20 times. In a later analysis, co-occurring TCRs were grouped with DBSCAN, and TCRdist sequence similarity was added when clustering was performed within HLA-allele-positive subsets. For co-occurrence clustering, repertoires with fewer than 30,000 or more than 120,000 public chains were excluded, along with 5 or 6 repertoires with anomalous nucleotide sharing. TCRdb stores this immuneACCESS table with in-frame sequences only. Part of the clones is absent; in the studies checked, under half of the shortfall reflects unresolved V genes, and no reason is known for the rest. The V and J calls and clone size were taken over from that table, and D and trimming were inferred from the DNA. The sample table contains around 100,000 clones; only one count was recorded for around 86% of them. The top ten clones comprise more than 3% of the sample.

The cohort comprised fewer than 700 healthy bone marrow donors. At the time of sampling, all cohort members were nominally healthy, though unrecorded immune exposures were likely present. The donor was CMV seropositive and belonged to the group of 270 or so seropositive cohort members. A peripheral blood sample was provided by each donor, and peripheral blood mononuclear cells were used for TCR beta sequencing. Genomic DNA extraction from the blood cell samples was performed with the Qiagen DNeasy Blood Extraction Kit. The sequenced material came from PBMCs. This TCR was recovered from a female donor in good health and CMV-seropositive. The chain uses TRBV25-1 and TRBJ2-3, with 8 bases in between that match TRBD1. The base sequence is TGTGCCAGCAGCACTGATCCAGGGGGCTGGAATACGCAGTATTTT. Translated, this gives CASSTDPGGWNTQYF.